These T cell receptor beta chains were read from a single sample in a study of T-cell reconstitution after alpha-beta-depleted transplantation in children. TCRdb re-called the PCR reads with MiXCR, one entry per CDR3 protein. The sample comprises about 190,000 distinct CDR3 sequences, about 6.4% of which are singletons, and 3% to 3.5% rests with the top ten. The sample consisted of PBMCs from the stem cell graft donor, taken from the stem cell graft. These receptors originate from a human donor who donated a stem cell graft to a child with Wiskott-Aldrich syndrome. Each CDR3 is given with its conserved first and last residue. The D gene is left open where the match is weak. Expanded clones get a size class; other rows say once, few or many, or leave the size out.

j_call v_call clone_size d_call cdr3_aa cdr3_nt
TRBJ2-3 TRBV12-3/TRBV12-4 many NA CASSFGGTDTQYF TGTGCCAGCAGTTTCGGCGGCACAGATACGCAGTATTTT
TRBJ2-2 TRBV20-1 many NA CSARATGATGELFF TGCAGTGCTAGAGCGACAGGCGCCACCGGGGAGCTGTTTTTT
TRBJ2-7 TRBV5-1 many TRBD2 CASSLLAGGNDEQYF TGCGCCAGCAGCTTGCTAGCGGGAGGGAACGACGAGCAGTACTTC
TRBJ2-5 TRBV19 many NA CASSSSGVPGETQYF TGTGCCAGTAGTTCGTCGGGGGTCCCGGGAGAGACCCAGTACTTC
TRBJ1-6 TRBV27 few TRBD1 CASSLGDREYNSPLHF TGTGCCAGCAGTCTAGGGGACAGGGAATATAATTCACCCCTCCACTTT
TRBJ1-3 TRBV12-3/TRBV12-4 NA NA CASSLRSGSGNTIYF TGTGCCAGCAGTTTACGGTCGGGGTCTGGAAACACCATATATTTT
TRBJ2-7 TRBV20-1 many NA CSARLKYEQYF TGCAGTGCTAGATTGAAATACGAGCAGTACTTC
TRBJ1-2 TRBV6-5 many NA CASSYSGREVYGYTF TGTGCCAGCAGTTACTCGGGCAGGGAAGTCTATGGCTACACCTTC
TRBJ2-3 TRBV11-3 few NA CASSLGGTGWTTDTQYF TGTGCCAGCAGCTTAGGTGGGACGGGGTGGACCACAGATACGCAGTATTTT
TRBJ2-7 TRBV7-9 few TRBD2 CASSLSGSSPYEQYF TGTGCCAGCAGCCTGAGCGGGAGTTCCCCCTACGAGCAGTACTTC
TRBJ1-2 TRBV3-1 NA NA CASSQGTSGYTF TGTGCCAGCAGCCAAGGGACGTCCGGCTACACCTTC
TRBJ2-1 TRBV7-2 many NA CASSLDGGARKDEQFF TGTGCCAGCAGCTTAGATGGGGGGGCCAGGAAGGATGAGCAGTTCTTC
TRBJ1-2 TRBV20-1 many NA CSASSWQPGDGYTF TGCAGTGCTAGTAGCTGGCAGCCTGGGGATGGCTACACCTTC
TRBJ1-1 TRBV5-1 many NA CASSLAAGWNTEAFF TGCGCCAGCAGCTTGGCCGCGGGCTGGAACACTGAAGCTTTCTTT
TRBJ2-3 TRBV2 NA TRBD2 CAHLLRTSGSYTDTQYF TGTGCCCATCTATTAAGAACTAGCGGGAGTTACACAGATACGCAGTATTTT
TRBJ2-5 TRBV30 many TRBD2 CAWSVLAGVMETQYF TGTGCCTGGAGTGTACTAGCGGGAGTGATGGAGACCCAGTACTTC
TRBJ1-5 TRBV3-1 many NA CASSQDPGSQPQHF TGTGCCAGCAGCCAAGATCCAGGGAGTCAGCCCCAGCATTTT
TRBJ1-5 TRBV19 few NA CASSIIAHNQPQHF TGTGCCAGTAGTATAATAGCCCACAATCAGCCCCAGCATTTT
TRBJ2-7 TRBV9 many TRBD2 CASSVTSGRDYEQYF TGTGCCAGCAGCGTGACTAGCGGGAGGGACTACGAGCAGTACTTC
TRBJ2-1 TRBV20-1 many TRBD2 CSALAGGSYNEQFF TGCAGTGCGTTAGCGGGAGGGAGCTACAATGAGCAGTTCTTC
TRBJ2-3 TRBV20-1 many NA CSAARMANTDTQYF TGCAGTGCTGCGCGTATGGCAAACACAGATACGCAGTATTTT
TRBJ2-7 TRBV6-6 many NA CASSPPKGYEQYF TGTGCCAGCAGTCCCCCGAAGGGGTACGAGCAGTACTTC
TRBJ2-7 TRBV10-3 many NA CAIRDQPYEQYF TGTGCCATCAGGGACCAACCCTACGAGCAGTACTTC
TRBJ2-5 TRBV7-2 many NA CASSLYVVEETQYF TGTGCCAGCAGCTTATATGTGGTTGAGGAGACCCAGTACTTC
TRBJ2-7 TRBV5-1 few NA CASSTQGRGSSYEQYF TGCGCCAGCAGCACCCAAGGTCGGGGCAGCTCCTACGAGCAGTACTTC
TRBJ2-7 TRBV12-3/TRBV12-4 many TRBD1 CASSLWWTGGSYEQYF TGTGCCAGCAGTTTATGGTGGACAGGGGGCTCCTACGAGCAGTACTTC
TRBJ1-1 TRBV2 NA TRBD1 CASGNGQGNTEAFF TGTGCCAGCGGTAATGGACAGGGAAACACTGAAGCTTTCTTT
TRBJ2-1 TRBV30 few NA CAWTVYNEQFF TGTGCCTGGACAGTTTACAATGAGCAGTTCTTC
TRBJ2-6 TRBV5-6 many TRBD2 CASSLGTSGRVSGANVLTF TGTGCCAGCAGCTTGGGGACTAGCGGGAGAGTGTCTGGGGCCAACGTCCTGACTTTC
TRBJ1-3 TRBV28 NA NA CASSLWRQGPNTIYF TGTGCCAGCAGTTTATGGCGTCAGGGACCAAACACCATATATTTT
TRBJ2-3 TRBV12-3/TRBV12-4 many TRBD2 CASSSLLAGESTDTQYF TGTGCCAGCAGTTCCCTCCTAGCGGGGGAGAGCACAGATACGCAGTATTTT
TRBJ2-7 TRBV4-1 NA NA CASSQALTYEQYF TGCGCCAGCAGCCAAGCGCTTACCTACGAGCAGTACTTC
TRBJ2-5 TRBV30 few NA CAWSLGLGQETQYF TGTGCCTGGAGTCTGGGGCTCGGTCAAGAGACCCAGTACTTC
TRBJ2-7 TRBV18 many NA CASSPRPASYEQYF TGTGCCAGCTCACCACGGCCAGCTTCCTACGAGCAGTACTTC
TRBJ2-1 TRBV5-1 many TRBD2 CASSHRTSGGYNEQFF TGCGCCAGCAGCCACCGGACTAGCGGGGGTTACAATGAGCAGTTCTTC
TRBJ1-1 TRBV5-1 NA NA CASSEGRMNTEAFF TGCGCCAGCAGCGAGGGACGGATGAACACTGAAGCTTTCTTT
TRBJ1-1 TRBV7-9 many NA CASSSPLRENTEAFF TGTGCCAGCAGCTCTCCACTACGGGAGAACACTGAAGCTTTCTTT
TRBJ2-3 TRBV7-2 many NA CASSLRDPRTDTQYF TGTGCCAGCAGCCTAAGGGACCCGAGGACAGATACGCAGTATTTT
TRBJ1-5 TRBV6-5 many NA CASSYPLLGHSNQPQHF TGTGCCAGCAGTTACCCACTCCTTGGTCACAGCAATCAGCCCCAGCATTTT
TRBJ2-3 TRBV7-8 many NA CASSAVIALGTQYF TGTGCCAGCAGCGCAGTGATAGCGCTCGGTACGCAGTATTTT
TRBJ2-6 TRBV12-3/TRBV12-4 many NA CASSLGIGPGANVLTF TGTGCCAGCAGTTTAGGTATAGGCCCCGGGGCCAACGTCCTGACTTTC
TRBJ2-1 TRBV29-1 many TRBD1 CSVVPQGASHEQFF TGCAGCGTTGTCCCACAGGGGGCGTCACATGAGCAGTTCTTC
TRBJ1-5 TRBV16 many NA CASSQLGSNQPQHF TGTGCCAGCAGCCAATTGGGTTCCAATCAGCCCCAGCATTTT
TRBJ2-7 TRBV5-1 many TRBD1 CASSLPNGTGGWSYEQYF TGCGCCAGCAGCCTACCGAACGGGACAGGGGGTTGGTCCTACGAGCAGTACTTC
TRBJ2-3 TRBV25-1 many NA CASSEYIQRDINPPDTQYF TGTGCCAGCAGTGAATATATTCAACGGGACATCAACCCCCCAGATACGCAGTATTTT
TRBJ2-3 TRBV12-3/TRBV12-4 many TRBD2 CASSLGTSGGTPDTQYF TGTGCCAGCAGCCTGGGGACTAGCGGGGGTACCCCAGATACGCAGTATTTT
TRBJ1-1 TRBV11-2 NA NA CASSLNVYTEAFF TGTGCCAGCAGCTTAAACGTTTATACGGAAGCTTTCTTT
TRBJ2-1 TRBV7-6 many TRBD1 CASSQGQGITFSYNEQFF TGTGCCAGCAGCCAAGGACAGGGTATAACTTTCTCCTACAATGAGCAGTTCTTC
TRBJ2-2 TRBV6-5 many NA CASSYGGDGTGELFF TGTGCCAGCAGTTACGGAGGTGATGGCACCGGGGAGCTGTTTTTT
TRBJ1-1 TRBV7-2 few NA CASKRGREGTEAFF TGTGCCAGCAAAAGGGGCAGGGAGGGCACTGAAGCTTTCTTT
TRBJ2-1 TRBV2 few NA CASSPGTSSYNEQFF TGTGCCAGCAGTCCCGGGACGTCCTCCTACAATGAGCAGTTCTTC
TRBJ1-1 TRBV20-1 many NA CSARQTLMNTEAFF TGCAGTGCTAGACAGACTTTAATGAACACTGAAGCTTTCTTT
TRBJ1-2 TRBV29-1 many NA CSVAGTYYGYTF TGCAGCGTTGCCGGGACGTACTATGGCTACACCTTC
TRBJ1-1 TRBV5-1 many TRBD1 CASSSTTGQGKKAFF TGCGCCAGCAGCTCGACCACGGGACAGGGAAAGAAAGCTTTCTTT